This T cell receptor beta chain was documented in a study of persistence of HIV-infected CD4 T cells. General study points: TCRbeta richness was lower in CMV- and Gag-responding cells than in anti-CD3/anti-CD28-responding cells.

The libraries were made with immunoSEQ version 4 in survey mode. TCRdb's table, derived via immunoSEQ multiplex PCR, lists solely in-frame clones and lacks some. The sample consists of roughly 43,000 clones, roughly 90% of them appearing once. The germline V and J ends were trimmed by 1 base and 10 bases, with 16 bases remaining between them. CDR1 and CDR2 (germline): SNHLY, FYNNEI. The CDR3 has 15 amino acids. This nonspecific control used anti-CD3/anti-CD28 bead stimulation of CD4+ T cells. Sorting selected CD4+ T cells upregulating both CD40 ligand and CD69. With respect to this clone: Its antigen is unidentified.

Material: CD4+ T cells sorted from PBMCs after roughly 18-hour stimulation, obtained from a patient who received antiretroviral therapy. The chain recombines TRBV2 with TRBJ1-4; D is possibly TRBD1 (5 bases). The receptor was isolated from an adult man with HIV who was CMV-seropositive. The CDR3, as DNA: TGTGCCAGCAGTGAAGATGGGACCCGAAGTGGAAAACTGTTTTTT. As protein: CASSEDGTRSGKLFF.